Following are 5 T cell receptor beta chains from one sample sequenced in a study of cytomegalovirus exposure and HLA in healthy donors. Vbeta (60) and Jbeta (13) primers were used in the PCR. The assay was immunoSEQ multiplex PCR, and TCRdb's table has in-frame clones only and misses some. Of over 200,000 clones in the sample, approximately 84% were seen once. Material: PBMCs. Source of these receptors: a woman between 40 and 55 years old in good health and CMV-seronegative.

V and J are TRBV29-1 and TRBJ1-1; D remains unclear. V lost 5 bases and J lost 8, with 12 bases in between. The V gene's germline CDR1 is SQVTM and CDR2 ANQGSEA. The CDR3 runs to 11 residues. The CDR3 is CSVPAGGEAFF. The CDR3 DNA follows: TGCAGCGTTCCGGCAGGAGGAGAAGCTTTCTTT.

The chain couples TRBV19 to TRBJ1-5; D might be TRBD1 (5 bases). The germline V and J ends were trimmed by 2 bases and 1 base, with 9 bases remaining between them. CDR1 and CDR2 (germline): LNHDA, SQIVND (reference sequence). CDR3 length: 15 amino acids. CDR3 sequence (DNA): TGTGCCAGTAGTATATCGGGGGGGAGCAATCAGCCCCAGCATTTT. It encodes CASSISGGSNQPQHF.

The genes are TRBV5-1 and TRBJ1-1, with 7 nucleotides matching TRBD1. The V segment lost 4 bases and the J segment 9 bases; nucleotides outside the gene matches: 9. Germline V gene lookup returns CDR1 SGHRS and CDR2 YFSETQ. The CDR3 totals 13 residues. Here the CDR3 DNA reads TGCGCCAGCAGCCCGGACGGGACAGCCCAAGCTTTCTTT. Translating gives CASSPDGTAQAFF.

This clone has only a few counts. This rearrangement joins TRBV10-2 to TRBJ2-7; D gene unclear. V was cut by 2 bases and J by 0 bases, with 8 bases left in between. CDR1 and CDR2 from the germline V gene are WSHSY and SAAADI. The CDR3 length is 14 residues. In DNA, the CDR3 is TGCGCCAGCAGTGAGACCCTGAGCTCCTACGAGCAGTACTTC. It specifies CASSETLSSYEQYF.

The chain employs TRBV28 and TRBJ1-1; 7 bases line up with TRBD1. This CDR3 has 15 residues. Per the germline V gene, CDR1 is MDHEN and CDR2 is SYDVKM. The ends lost 3 bases at V and 0 bases at J; junction bases unmatched: 4. In DNA, the CDR3 is TGTGCCAGCAGTTTGCCAGGGGGGATGAACACTGAAGCTTTCTTT. The encoded protein is CASSLPGGMNTEAFF.